This T cell receptor beta chain was sequenced in a study of monozygotic twins with cystic fibrosis. Deletions cut 2 bases from V and 7 bases from J, with 5 bases between. The length of the CDR3 is 11 residues. Germline CDR1 MNHEY, CDR2 SMNVEV (reference sequence). Sequenced by immunoSEQ multiplex PCR; TCRdb stores in-frame clones only, minus some. The sample carries 30,000 to 40,000 clones, roughly 66% recorded once. The material sequenced was blood. The clonotype comes from a girl aged 10-17 years with cystic fibrosis. The chain recombines TRBV27 with TRBJ1-1; no definite D call. CDR3 sequence reads: CASSLGREAFF. The CDR3 DNA follows: TGTGCCAGCAGTTTAGGCCGTGAAGCTTTCTTT.